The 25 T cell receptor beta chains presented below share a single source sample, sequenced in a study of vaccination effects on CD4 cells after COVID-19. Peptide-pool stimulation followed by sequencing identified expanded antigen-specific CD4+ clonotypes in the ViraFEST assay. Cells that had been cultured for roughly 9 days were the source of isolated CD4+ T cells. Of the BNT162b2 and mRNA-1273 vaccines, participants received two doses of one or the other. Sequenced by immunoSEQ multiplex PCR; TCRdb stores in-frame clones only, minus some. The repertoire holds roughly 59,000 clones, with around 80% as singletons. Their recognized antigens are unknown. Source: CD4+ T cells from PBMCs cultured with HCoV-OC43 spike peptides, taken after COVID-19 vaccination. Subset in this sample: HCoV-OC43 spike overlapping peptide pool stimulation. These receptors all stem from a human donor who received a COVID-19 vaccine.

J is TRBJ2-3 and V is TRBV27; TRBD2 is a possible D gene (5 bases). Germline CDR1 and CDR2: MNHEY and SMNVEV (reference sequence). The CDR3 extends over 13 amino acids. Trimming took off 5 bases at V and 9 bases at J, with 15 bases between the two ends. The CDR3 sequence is CASSTRGTETQYF. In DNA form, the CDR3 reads TGTGCCAGCAGTACCCGGGGAACGGAGACGCAGTATTTT.

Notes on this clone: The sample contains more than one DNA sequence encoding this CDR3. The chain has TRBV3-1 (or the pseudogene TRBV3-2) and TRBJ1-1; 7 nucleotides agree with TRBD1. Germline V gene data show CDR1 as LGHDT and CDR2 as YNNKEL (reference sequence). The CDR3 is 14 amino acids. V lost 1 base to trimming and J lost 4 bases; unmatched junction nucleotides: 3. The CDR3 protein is CASSQAGGGTEAFF. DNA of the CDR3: TGTGCCAGCAGCCAAGCAGGGGGGGGCACTGAAGCTTTCTTT.

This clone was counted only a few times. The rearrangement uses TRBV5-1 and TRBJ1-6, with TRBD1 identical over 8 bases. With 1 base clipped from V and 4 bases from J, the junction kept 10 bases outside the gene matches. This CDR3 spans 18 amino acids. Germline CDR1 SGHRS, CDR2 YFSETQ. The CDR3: CASSLSGQGRTYNSPLHF. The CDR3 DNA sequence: TGCGCCAGCAGCTTGTCCGGACAGGGCAGGACATATAATTCACCCCTCCACTTT.

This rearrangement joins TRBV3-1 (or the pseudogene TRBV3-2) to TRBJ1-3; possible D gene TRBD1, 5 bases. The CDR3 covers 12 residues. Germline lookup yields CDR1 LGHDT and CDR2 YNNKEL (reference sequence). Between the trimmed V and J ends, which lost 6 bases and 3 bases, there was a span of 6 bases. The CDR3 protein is CASRGVGNTIYF. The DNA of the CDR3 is TGTGCCAGCAGGGGGGTTGGAAACACCATATATTTT.

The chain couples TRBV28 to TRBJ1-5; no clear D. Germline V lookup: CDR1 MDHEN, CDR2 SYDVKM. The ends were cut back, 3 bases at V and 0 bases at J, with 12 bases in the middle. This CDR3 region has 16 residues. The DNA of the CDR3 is TGTGCCAGCAGTTTCGGTAGGGATTATAGCAATCAGCCCCAGCATTTT. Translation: CASSFGRDYSNQPQHF.

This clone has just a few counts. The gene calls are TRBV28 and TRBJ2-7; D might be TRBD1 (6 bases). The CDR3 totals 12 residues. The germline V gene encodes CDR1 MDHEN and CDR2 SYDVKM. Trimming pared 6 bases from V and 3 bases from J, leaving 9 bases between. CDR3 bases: TGTGCCAGCAGCCTGACAGGCTACGAGCAGTACGTC. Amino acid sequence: CASSLTGYEQYV.

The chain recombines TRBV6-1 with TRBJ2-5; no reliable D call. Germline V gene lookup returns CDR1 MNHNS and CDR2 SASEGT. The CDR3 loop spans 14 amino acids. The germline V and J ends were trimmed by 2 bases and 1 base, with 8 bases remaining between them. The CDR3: CASSESRAQETQYF. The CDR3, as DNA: TGTGCCAGCAGTGAATCGCGAGCCCAAGAGACCCAGTACTTC.

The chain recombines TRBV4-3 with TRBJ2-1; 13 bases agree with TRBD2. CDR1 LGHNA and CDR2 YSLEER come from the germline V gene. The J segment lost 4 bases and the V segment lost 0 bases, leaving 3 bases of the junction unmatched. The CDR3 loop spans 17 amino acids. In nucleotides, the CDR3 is TGCGCCAGCAGCCAAGAGACTAGCGGGGGGCCGTACAATGAGCAGTTCTTC. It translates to CASSQETSGGPYNEQFF.

The CDR3 here is CASSFTATNEKLFF. CDR3 DNA: TGTGCCAGCAGTTTTACTGCAACTAATGAAAAACTGTTTTTT. This sequence joins TRBV28 and TRBJ1-4; no firm D call. From germline, CDR1 is MDHEN and CDR2 SYDVKM. The CDR3 extends over 14 amino acids. Between the trimmed V and J ends, which lost 3 bases and 0 bases, there was a span of 5 bases.

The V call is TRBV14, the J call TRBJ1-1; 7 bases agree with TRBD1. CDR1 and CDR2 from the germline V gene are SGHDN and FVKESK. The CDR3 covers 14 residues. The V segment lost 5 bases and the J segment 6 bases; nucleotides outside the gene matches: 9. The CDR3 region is CASSTKTGIAEAFF. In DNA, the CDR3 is TGTGCCAGCAGCACCAAGACAGGGATCGCTGAAGCTTTCTTT.

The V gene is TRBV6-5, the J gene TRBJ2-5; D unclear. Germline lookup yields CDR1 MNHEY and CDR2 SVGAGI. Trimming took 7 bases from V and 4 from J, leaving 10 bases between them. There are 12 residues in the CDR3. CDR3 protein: CASNSFLETQYF. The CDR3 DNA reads TGTGCCAGCAATAGTTTCTTAGAGACCCAGTACTTC.

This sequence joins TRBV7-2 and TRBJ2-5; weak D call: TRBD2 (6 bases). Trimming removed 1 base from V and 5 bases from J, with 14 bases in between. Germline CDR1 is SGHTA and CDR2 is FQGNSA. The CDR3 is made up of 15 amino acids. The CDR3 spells CASSLGGILGETQYF. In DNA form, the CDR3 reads TGTGCCAGCAGCTTAGGCGGGATCTTAGGGGAGACCCAGTACTTC.

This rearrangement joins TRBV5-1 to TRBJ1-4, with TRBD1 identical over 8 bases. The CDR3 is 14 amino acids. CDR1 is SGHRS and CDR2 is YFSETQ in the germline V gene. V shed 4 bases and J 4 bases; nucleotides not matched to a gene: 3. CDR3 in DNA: TGCGCCAGCAGCCTGGGACAGGATAATGAAAAACTGTTTTTT. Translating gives CASSLGQDNEKLFF.

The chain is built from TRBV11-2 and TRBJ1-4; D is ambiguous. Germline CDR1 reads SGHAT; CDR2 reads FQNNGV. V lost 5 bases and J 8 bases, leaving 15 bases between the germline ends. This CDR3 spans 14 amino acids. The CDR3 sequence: CASSLALLGEKLFF. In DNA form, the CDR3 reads TGTGCCAGCAGCCTAGCCCTTTTGGGGGAAAAACTGTTTTTT.

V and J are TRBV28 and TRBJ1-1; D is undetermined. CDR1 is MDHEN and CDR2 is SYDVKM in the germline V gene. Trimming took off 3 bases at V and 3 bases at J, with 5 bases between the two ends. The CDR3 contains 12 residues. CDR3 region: CASSLTDTEAFF. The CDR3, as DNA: TGTGCCAGCAGTTTGACGGACACTGAAGCTTTCTTT.

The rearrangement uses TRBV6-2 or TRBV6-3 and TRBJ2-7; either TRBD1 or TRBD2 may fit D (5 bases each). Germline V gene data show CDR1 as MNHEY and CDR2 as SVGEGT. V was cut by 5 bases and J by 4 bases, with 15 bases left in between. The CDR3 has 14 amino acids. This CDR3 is CASSAPGTLYEQYV. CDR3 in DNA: TGTGCCAGCAGTGCCCCCGGGACCCTTTACGAGCAGTACGTC.

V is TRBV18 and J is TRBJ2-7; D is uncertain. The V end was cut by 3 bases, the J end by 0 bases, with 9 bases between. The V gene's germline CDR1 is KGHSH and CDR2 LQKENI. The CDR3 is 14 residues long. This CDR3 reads CASSPWPDSYEQYV. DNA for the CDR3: TGTGCCAGCTCACCGTGGCCAGACTCCTACGAGCAGTACGTC.

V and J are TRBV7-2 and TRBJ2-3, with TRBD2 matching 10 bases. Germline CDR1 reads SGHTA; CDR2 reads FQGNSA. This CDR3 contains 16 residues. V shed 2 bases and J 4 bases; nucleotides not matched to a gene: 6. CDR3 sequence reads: CASSLLFSGGSDTQYF. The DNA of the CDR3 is TGTGCCAGCAGCTTATTGTTTAGCGGGGGGTCAGATACGCAGTATTTT.

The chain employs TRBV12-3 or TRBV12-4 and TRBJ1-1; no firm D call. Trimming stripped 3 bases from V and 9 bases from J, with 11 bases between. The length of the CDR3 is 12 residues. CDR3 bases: TGTGCCAGCAGTTTGTCCCGGGTACAAGCTTTCTTT. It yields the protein CASSLSRVQAFF.

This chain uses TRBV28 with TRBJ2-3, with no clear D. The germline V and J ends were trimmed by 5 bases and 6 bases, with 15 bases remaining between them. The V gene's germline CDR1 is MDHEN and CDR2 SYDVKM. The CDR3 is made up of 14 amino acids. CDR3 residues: CASSPLSGSDTQYF. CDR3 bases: TGTGCCAGCAGTCCCCTGAGTGGGTCCGATACGCAGTATTTT.

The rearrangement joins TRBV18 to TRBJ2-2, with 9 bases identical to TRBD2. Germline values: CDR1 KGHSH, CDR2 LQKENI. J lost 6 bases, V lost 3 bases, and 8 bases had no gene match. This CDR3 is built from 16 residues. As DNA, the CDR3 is TGTGCCAGCTCACCGAGGTCTAGCGGGGACGCCGGGGAGCTGTTTTTT. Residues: CASSPRSSGDAGELFF.

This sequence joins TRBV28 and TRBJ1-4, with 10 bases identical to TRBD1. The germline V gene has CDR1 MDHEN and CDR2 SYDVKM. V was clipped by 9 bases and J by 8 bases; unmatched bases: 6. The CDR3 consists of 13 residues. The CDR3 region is CASRTGGREKLFF. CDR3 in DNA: TGTGCCAGTCGGACAGGGGGAAGGGAAAAACTGTTTTTT.

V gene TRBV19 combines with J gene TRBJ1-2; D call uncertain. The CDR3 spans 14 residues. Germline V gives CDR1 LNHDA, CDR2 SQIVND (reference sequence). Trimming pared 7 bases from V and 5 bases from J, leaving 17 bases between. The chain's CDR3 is CASKRFEGLYGYTF. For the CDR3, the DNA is TGTGCCAGTAAGCGCTTCGAGGGTTTGTATGGCTACACCTTC.

CDR3 region: CARPDREEYNEQFF. For the CDR3, the DNA is TGTGCCAGGCCGGACAGGGAGGAGTACAATGAGCAGTTCTTC. This rearrangement joins TRBV24-1 to TRBJ2-1; 8 nucleotides line up with TRBD1. The CDR3 is 14 amino acids. With 11 bases clipped from V and 4 bases from J, the junction kept 9 bases outside the gene matches. Germline V gene sequence: CDR1 KGHDR, CDR2 SFDVKD.

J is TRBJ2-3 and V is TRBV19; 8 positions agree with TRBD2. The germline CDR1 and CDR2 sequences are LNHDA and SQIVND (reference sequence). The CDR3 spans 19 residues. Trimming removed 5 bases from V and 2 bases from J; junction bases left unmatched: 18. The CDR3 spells CASSSTTNQRGPYTDTQYF. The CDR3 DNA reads TGTGCCAGTAGTTCGACGACTAACCAGCGGGGGCCTTACACAGATACGCAGTATTTT.